This T cell receptor (beta chain) was documented in a study of long-term antiretroviral therapy in people with HIV. General study points: In samples taken after ART, diversity increased but remained below transplant donor control levels. HIV repertoires covered narrower CDR3 length ranges than controls did.

Turning to this clone: What it binds is not known.

The CDR3 covers 16 residues. Germline V gene sequence: CDR1 MDHEN, CDR2 SYDVKM. V was pared by 3 bases and J by 0 bases, with 13 bases between. At the survey level, the v3.0 immunoSEQ assay was run. The repertoire was sequenced with immunoSEQ multiplex PCR; TCRdb's copy has only in-frame clones and lacks some. Of 35,000 to 45,000 clones in the sample, approximately 85% were seen once. This material consisted of unsorted PBMCs, taken 0.3 years after starting antiretroviral therapy. The sequence was collected from a man aged 18 to 30 with HIV. The chain is built from TRBV28 and TRBJ2-3; D perhaps matches TRBD2 (5 bases). The CDR3 is CASSFTGSDSTDTQYF. CDR3 nucleotides: TGTGCCAGCAGTTTTACGGGGAGTGATAGCACAGATACGCAGTATTTT.